The 27 T cell receptor beta chains below come from one sample, sequenced in a study of blood T cell repertoires in COVID-19. Some clones are missing from TCRdb's copy, which holds only in-frame ones; the method was immunoSEQ multiplex PCR. Among about 220,000 clones listed, around 80% were seen once. Sequencing was carried out using peripheral blood. The receptors originated from a human donor in a cohort sampled during active COVID-19.

This clone was observed a handful of times. V gene TRBV4-2 combines with J gene TRBJ2-7; no reliable D call. The CDR3 extends over 11 amino acids. Germline-derived CDR1 and CDR2 are LGHNA and YNFKEQ. Trimming cost V 5 bases and J 3 bases, with 5 bases left between them. The CDR3 loop reads CASSSHYEQYF. CDR3 nucleotide sequence: TGTGCCAGCAGCTCACACTACGAGCAGTACTTC.

The rearrangement uses TRBV6-5 and TRBJ2-7, with TRBD1 identical over 9 bases. Looked up from germline, CDR1 is MNHEY and CDR2 is SVGAGI. After removal of 4 bases from V and 3 bases from J, the junction contained 4 bases not matched to a gene. The CDR3 consists of 14 residues. CDR3 sequence (DNA): TGTGCCAGCAGTTCAGGGACAGGGCACTACGAGCAGTACTTC. This gives the protein CASSSGTGHYEQYF.

The chain combines TRBV28 with TRBJ2-1; the match to TRBD2 covers 16 bases. Germline CDR1 and CDR2: MDHEN and SYDVKM. The CDR3 is 21 residues long. The V gene end was trimmed by 0 bases and the J gene end by 7 bases; junction bases not matched to a gene: 15. In nucleotides, the CDR3 is TGTGCCAGCAGTTTATGGCCGGGGACTAGCGGGAGGGTCGAGGGTCGGAATGAGCAGTTCTTC. Protein: CASSLWPGTSGRVEGRNEQFF.

This chain uses TRBV19 with TRBJ2-3, with 8 bases lining up with TRBD2. This CDR3 comprises 17 residues. In germline, CDR1 is LNHDA, CDR2 SQIVND (reference sequence). The V and J ends lost 8 bases and 3 bases, in that order; junction bases with no gene match: 16. DNA of the CDR3: TGTGCCAGTGCCAAAACTAGCGAGCGGGGGTATACAGATACGCAGTATTTT. Encoded protein: CASAKTSERGYTDTQYF.

This chain connects TRBV6-5 to TRBJ2-7; tentative D call: TRBD2 (7 bases). CDR3 size: 13 residues. Germline V gene data show CDR1 as MNHEY and CDR2 as SVGAGI. The V gene lost 7 bases and the J gene lost 2 bases, with 12 bases spanning the gap. CDR3 in DNA: TGTGCCAGCAAGGGAGGGGGTGCCTACGAGCAGTACTTC. This translates into CASKGGGAYEQYF.

V is TRBV9 and J is TRBJ2-7, with unresolved D. The V and J ends lost 0 bases and 2 bases respectively, with 15 bases between them. The CDR3 consists of 16 residues. Germline V gene lookup returns CDR1 SGDLS and CDR2 YYNGEE. Here the CDR3 reads CASSVGALGSAYEQYF. CDR3 in DNA: TGTGCCAGCAGCGTAGGGGCCCTTGGCAGTGCCTACGAGCAGTACTTC.

For the CDR3, the DNA is TGTGCCAGCAGTTACTCGCCAGGGGCGGAAGCTTTCTTT. This sequence encodes CASSYSPGAEAFF. The V call is TRBV6-6, the J call TRBJ1-1; TRBD1 is a possible D gene (6 bases). There are 13 residues in the CDR3. Deletions cut 0 bases from V and 8 bases from J, with 10 bases between. In germline, CDR1 is MNHNY, CDR2 SVGAGI (reference sequence).

The sample holds a few counts of this clone. The chain is built from TRBV5-4 and TRBJ2-1; D unclear. This CDR3 is built from 14 residues. Germline V gene sequence: CDR1 SGHNT, CDR2 YYREEE (reference sequence). V was cut by 6 bases and J by 1 base, with 11 bases left in between. The CDR3 DNA reads as TGTGCCAGCACCCCTAGAGCGTCCTACAATGAGCAGTTCTTC. As protein: CASTPRASYNEQFF.

The rearrangement uses TRBV7-9 and TRBJ2-1; the D gene is possibly TRBD2 (5 bases). Germline assignment: CDR1 SEHNR and CDR2 FQNEAQ (reference sequence). The germline V and J ends were trimmed by 1 base and 4 bases, with 8 bases remaining between them. CDR3 length: 14 residues. The CDR3 region is CASSLGSGYNEQFF. The CDR3 region has the DNA TGTGCCAGCAGCTTAGGCTCGGGGTACAATGAGCAGTTCTTC.

The chain has TRBV5-1 and TRBJ2-5; 11 bases map to TRBD2. Germline-derived CDR1 and CDR2 are SGHRS and YFSETQ. The CDR3 has 13 amino acids. J was trimmed by 2 bases and V by 7 bases; bases with no gene match: 1. In nucleotides, the CDR3 is TGCGCCAGCGGGACTAGCGGTCAAGAGACCCAGTACTTC. It yields the protein CASGTSGQETQYF.

The gene calls are TRBV27 and TRBJ1-2; 12 bases fit TRBD1. The CDR3 totals 15 residues. Germline V lookup: CDR1 MNHEY, CDR2 SMNVEV (reference sequence). V dropped 5 bases and J dropped 3; count of bases not matched to a gene: 4. CDR3 in amino acids: CASSPGTGGYYGYTF. In nucleotides, the CDR3 is TGTGCCAGCAGTCCCGGGACAGGGGGCTACTATGGCTACACCTTC.

This clone was counted between two and nine times. The chain uses TRBV9 and TRBJ1-2; TRBD1 is a possible D gene (6 bases). V was clipped by 4 bases and J by 2 bases, with 15 bases between them. Germline-derived CDR1 and CDR2 are SGDLS and YYNGEE. CDR3 length equals 15 residues. The CDR3 region has the DNA TGTGCCAGCAGCCCCGCCGGGGGGCGGAACTATGGCTACACCTTC. This gives the protein CASSPAGGRNYGYTF.

The chain uses TRBV13 and TRBJ2-5, with 13 bases that match TRBD2. The germline V gene has CDR1 PRHDT and CDR2 FYEKMQ (reference sequence). Trimming cost V 2 bases and J 5 bases; bases outside gene matches: 5. This CDR3 comprises 16 residues. The CDR3 DNA reads TGTGCCAGCAGCTTAACTAGCGGGAGGGTGGTGGAGACCCAGTACTTC. Its translation is CASSLTSGRVVETQYF.

The chain couples TRBV6-6 to TRBJ2-5; 13 nucleotides match TRBD2. The CDR3 consists of 16 residues. Per germline, CDR1 MNHNY and CDR2 SVGAGI (reference sequence). V lost 4 bases to trimming and J lost 6 bases; unmatched junction nucleotides: 8. CDR3 sequence: CASSSQLAGGPKTQYF. In DNA, the CDR3 is TGTGCCAGCAGTTCCCAACTAGCGGGAGGGCCAAAGACCCAGTACTTC.

The rearrangement joins TRBV9 to TRBJ1-1; D uncertain. CDR3 length: 13 residues. CDR1 and CDR2 (germline): SGDLS, YYNGEE. V was shortened by 5 bases and J by 1 base, with 9 bases between the two germline ends. The CDR3 region has the DNA TGTGCCAGCAGGTACACGGGGAACACTGAAGCTTTCTTT. Protein product: CASRYTGNTEAFF.

The V call is TRBV2, the J call TRBJ2-3; possible D gene TRBD2, 6 bases. The CDR3 totals 15 residues. Germline V gene data show CDR1 as SNHLY and CDR2 as FYNNEI. The V end lost 6 bases, the J end lost 0 bases, and 13 bases lay between the germline ends. The CDR3 loop is CASSGGWGSTDTQYF. The CDR3 DNA reads TGTGCCAGCAGCGGAGGGTGGGGGAGCACAGATACGCAGTATTTT.

The CDR3 is CAWGDRGYGNQPQHF. For the CDR3, the DNA is TGTGCCTGGGGGGACAGGGGTTACGGCAATCAGCCCCAGCATTTT. This rearrangement joins TRBV30 to TRBJ1-5; 10 bases map to TRBD1. J lost 2 bases, V lost 5 bases, and 6 bases had no gene match. Looked up from germline, CDR1 is GTSNPN and CDR2 is SVGIG (reference sequence). The CDR3 runs to 15 residues.

J is TRBJ1-2 and V is TRBV28, with 10 bases lining up with TRBD1. Per the germline V gene, CDR1 is MDHEN and CDR2 is SYDVKM. With V trimmed by 7 bases and J by 6 bases, 5 bases remained unmatched. The CDR3 is 13 amino acids. The CDR3, as DNA: TGTGCCAGCACCCCCGGGACAGGGGATGGCTACACCTTC. Residues: CASTPGTGDGYTF.

The gene calls are TRBV6-4 and TRBJ2-1; no reliable D call. Trimming took 2 bases from V and 8 from J, leaving 10 bases between them. The CDR3 covers 13 residues. Germline lookup yields CDR1 MRHNA and CDR2 SNTAGT. The CDR3 loop reads CASSDNELDEQFF. The DNA for the CDR3 is TGTGCCAGCAGTGACAATGAGCTTGATGAGCAGTTCTTC.

V is TRBV28 and J is TRBJ2-2; 8 nucleotides match TRBD1. The V gene end was trimmed by 7 bases and the J gene end by 4 bases; junction bases not matched to a gene: 2. Germline V gene sequence: CDR1 MDHEN, CDR2 SYDVKM. This CDR3 has 13 residues. CDR3 sequence (DNA): TGTGCCAGCAAACAGGGGGGCACCGGGGAGCTGTTTTTT. Protein product: CASKQGGTGELFF.

The V gene is TRBV30, the J gene TRBJ2-7; D may be TRBD2 (5 bases). Germline values: CDR1 GTSNPN, CDR2 SVGIG (reference sequence). The length of the CDR3 is 13 residues. V shed 0 bases and J shed 6 bases, with 12 bases lying between them. The CDR3 spells CAWSVGLGAEQYF. DNA for the CDR3: TGTGCCTGGAGTGTAGGGCTGGGAGCCGAGCAGTACTTC.

The chain joins TRBV5-4 to TRBJ1-6; D not certain. Germline V gene lookup returns CDR1 SGHNT and CDR2 YYREEE (reference sequence). Trimming cost V 2 bases and J 8 bases, with 8 bases left between them. The CDR3 is 13 residues long. The chain's CDR3 is CASSFSRDSPLHF. The CDR3 DNA reads as TGTGCCAGCAGCTTTTCACGAGATTCACCCCTCCACTTT.

The gene calls are TRBV24-1 and TRBJ2-2, with D tentatively TRBD1 (5 bases). The CDR3 is 13 amino acids. The germline V gene encodes CDR1 KGHDR and CDR2 SFDVKD. V was trimmed by 9 bases and J by 7 bases, leaving 14 bases between them. This CDR3 is CATGQGLNGELFF. CDR3 in DNA: TGTGCCACCGGCCAGGGATTGAACGGGGAGCTGTTTTTT.

The chain joins TRBV7-9 to TRBJ2-7; TRBD2 matches 8 bases. Trimming took 1 base from V and 1 from J; bases not matched to a gene: 9. CDR3 length: 17 residues. Germline values: CDR1 SEHNR, CDR2 FQNEAQ (reference sequence). Here the CDR3 reads CASSLDASGLQSYEQYF. The CDR3 DNA reads TGTGCCAGCAGCTTAGATGCTAGCGGGCTTCAATCCTACGAGCAGTACTTC.

The genes are TRBV5-1 and TRBJ1-1, with a weak D call TRBD1 (6 bases). V shed 4 bases and J shed 0 bases, with 10 bases lying between them. CDR1 SGHRS and CDR2 YFSETQ come from the germline V gene. The CDR3 runs 14 residues. DNA of the CDR3: TGCGCCAGCAGCAAGGACAGTATGAACACTGAAGCTTTCTTT. It is translated as CASSKDSMNTEAFF.

The V call is TRBV10-3, the J call TRBJ2-7, with TRBD2 identical over 11 bases. CDR3 size: 12 residues. V trimming: 10 bases; J trimming: 3 bases; junction bases outside the gene matches: 2. Germline V CDR1 and CDR2: ENHRY, SYGVKD. The CDR3 sequence is CATGTSGYEQYF. CDR3 coding DNA: TGTGCCACGGGGACTAGCGGCTACGAGCAGTACTTC.

The J gene is TRBJ2-2, the V gene TRBV29-1, with 8 nucleotides matching TRBD2. V lost 5 bases and J lost 5; bases outside the gene matches: 4. Germline lookup yields CDR1 SQVTM and CDR2 ANQGSEA. CDR3 length: 13 residues. The CDR3 nucleotides are TGCAGCGTTAACCCTAGCGGGACCGGGGAGCTGTTTTTT. This codes for CSVNPSGTGELFF.